These T cell receptor beta chains were read from a single sample in a study of early T cells in non-severe SARS-CoV-2 infection. TCRdb passed the 5' RACE reads through MiXCR, listing each CDR3 protein once. This table holds around 76,000 distinct CDR3 sequences, 14% found once. The material sequenced was whole blood, taken at baseline. All receptors come from an adult who was a healthcare worker with PCR-confirmed SARS-CoV-2 infection or an uninfected control (not recorded which). Each CDR3 is given with its conserved first and last residue. Fields, in order: D gene, J gene, V gene, CDR3 protein. D genes are given only for firm matches.

d_gene: .
j_gene: TRBJ1-3
v_gene: TRBV6-6
CDR3aa: CASSRGQSGNTIYF

d_gene: .
j_gene: TRBJ1-4
v_gene: TRBV6-6
CDR3aa: CASSYGGDGEKLFF

d_gene: .
j_gene: TRBJ2-3
v_gene: TRBV28
CDR3aa: CASRSPARGERDMQYF

d_gene: .
j_gene: TRBJ2-7
v_gene: TRBV20-1
CDR3aa: CSVRRQAGFLEQYF

d_gene: TRBD2
j_gene: TRBJ2-1
v_gene: TRBV28
CDR3aa: CASSRWTSGSSDEQFF

d_gene: TRBD2
j_gene: TRBJ2-1
v_gene: TRBV20-1
CDR3aa: CSATGGEVNEQFF

d_gene: TRBD1
j_gene: TRBJ1-5
v_gene: TRBV6-1
CDR3aa: CTSSVRGQPNQPQHF

d_gene: .
j_gene: TRBJ2-2
v_gene: TRBV28
CDR3aa: CASTQRGAGELFF

d_gene: TRBD1
j_gene: TRBJ2-7
v_gene: TRBV29-1
CDR3aa: CSTRTGGSEQYF

d_gene: .
j_gene: TRBJ1-2
v_gene: TRBV7-9
CDR3aa: CANSLRGSGDGYTF

d_gene: TRBD2
j_gene: TRBJ2-5
v_gene: TRBV5-1
CDR3aa: CASSLGRLAGYQETQYF

d_gene: .
j_gene: TRBJ1-4
v_gene: TRBV10-2
CDR3aa: CASRLVAANEKLFF

d_gene: .
j_gene: TRBJ2-7
v_gene: TRBV28
CDR3aa: CASRPSVREQYF

d_gene: TRBD2
j_gene: TRBJ2-3
v_gene: TRBV7-2
CDR3aa: CASSYQPGTSSAQYF

d_gene: .
j_gene: TRBJ2-3
v_gene: TRBV4-1
CDR3aa: CASSQTGTTSTDTQYF

d_gene: .
j_gene: TRBJ2-7
v_gene: TRBV6-5
CDR3aa: CASSGGPVTKAGSWNEQYF

d_gene: .
j_gene: TRBJ1-1
v_gene: TRBV28
CDR3aa: CASSTDSMNTEAFF

d_gene: .
j_gene: TRBJ2-1
v_gene: TRBV7-7
CDR3aa: CASSSDSYNEQFF

d_gene: TRBD1
j_gene: TRBJ2-7
v_gene: TRBV3-1
CDR3aa: CASSQGYRGHEQYF

d_gene: .
j_gene: TRBJ2-5
v_gene: TRBV7-2
CDR3aa: CASSLGHHQETQYF

d_gene: .
j_gene: TRBJ1-1
v_gene: TRBV7-2
CDR3aa: CASSLEYGRAEAFF

d_gene: TRBD2
j_gene: TRBJ2-5
v_gene: TRBV19
CDR3aa: CASRPTSANQETQYF

d_gene: TRBD2
j_gene: TRBJ2-5
v_gene: TRBV9
CDR3aa: CASSVEAGAGIQETQYF

d_gene: .
j_gene: TRBJ2-7
v_gene: TRBV11-2
CDR3aa: CASSLEEGGRYEQYF

d_gene: .
j_gene: TRBJ2-4
v_gene: TRBV5-6
CDR3aa: CASSPQGAKNIQYF

d_gene: TRBD2
j_gene: TRBJ2-1
v_gene: TRBV28
CDR3aa: CASSTLADEQFF

d_gene: TRBD2
j_gene: TRBJ2-7
v_gene: TRBV7-8
CDR3aa: CASSSGLAGVYEQYF

d_gene: TRBD1
j_gene: TRBJ2-5
v_gene: TRBV29-1
CDR3aa: CSVGDRVPTETQYF

d_gene: TRBD1
j_gene: TRBJ1-4
v_gene: TRBV6-1
CDR3aa: CASRALRGQGGEKLFF

d_gene: .
j_gene: TRBJ2-7
v_gene: TRBV7-9
CDR3aa: CASSYITGPRAYEQYF

d_gene: .
j_gene: TRBJ1-5
v_gene: TRBV12-3/TRBV12-4
CDR3aa: CASSLATGQPQHF

d_gene: .
j_gene: TRBJ1-6
v_gene: TRBV7-6
CDR3aa: CASSQTAQSNSPLHF

d_gene: TRBD1
j_gene: TRBJ1-1
v_gene: TRBV12-3/TRBV12-4
CDR3aa: CASSRTGGTEAFF

d_gene: .
j_gene: TRBJ2-7
v_gene: TRBV27
CDR3aa: CASSLGLRPSYEQYF

d_gene: TRBD1
j_gene: TRBJ2-7
v_gene: TRBV7-9
CDR3aa: CASSPRGQGIIYEQYF